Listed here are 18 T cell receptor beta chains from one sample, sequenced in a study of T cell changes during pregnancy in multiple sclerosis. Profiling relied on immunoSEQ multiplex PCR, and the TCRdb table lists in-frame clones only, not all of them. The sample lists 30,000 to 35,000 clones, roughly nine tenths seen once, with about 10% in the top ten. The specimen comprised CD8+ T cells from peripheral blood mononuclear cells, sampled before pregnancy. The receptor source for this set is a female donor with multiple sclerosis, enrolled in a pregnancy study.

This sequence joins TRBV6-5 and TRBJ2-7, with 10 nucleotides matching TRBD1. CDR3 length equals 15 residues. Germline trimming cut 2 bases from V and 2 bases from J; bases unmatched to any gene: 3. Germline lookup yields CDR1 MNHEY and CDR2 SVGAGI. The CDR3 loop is CASSYGTGDTYEQYF. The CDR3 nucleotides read TGTGCCAGCAGTTACGGGACAGGGGACACCTACGAGCAGTACTTC.

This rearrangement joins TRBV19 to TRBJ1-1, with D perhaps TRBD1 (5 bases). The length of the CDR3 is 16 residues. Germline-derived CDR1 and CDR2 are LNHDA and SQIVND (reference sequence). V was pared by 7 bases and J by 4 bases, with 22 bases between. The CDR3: CASIRPRGRGTTEAFF. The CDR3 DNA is TGTGCCAGTATCCGCCCACGGGGGAGGGGTACCACTGAAGCTTTCTTT.

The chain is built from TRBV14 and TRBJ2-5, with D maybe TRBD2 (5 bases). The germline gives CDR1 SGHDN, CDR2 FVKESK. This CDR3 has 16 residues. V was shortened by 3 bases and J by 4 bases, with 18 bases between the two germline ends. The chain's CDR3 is CASSQRARAARETQYF. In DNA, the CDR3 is TGTGCCAGCAGCCAGAGGGCTCGGGCCGCCCGAGAGACCCAGTACTTC.

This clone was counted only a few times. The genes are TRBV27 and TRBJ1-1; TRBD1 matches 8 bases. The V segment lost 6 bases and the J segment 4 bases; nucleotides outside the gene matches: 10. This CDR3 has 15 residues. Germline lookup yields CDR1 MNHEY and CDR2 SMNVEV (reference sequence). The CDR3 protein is CASSMDRVVITEAFF. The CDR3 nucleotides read TGTGCCAGCAGCATGGACAGGGTGGTTATCACTGAAGCTTTCTTT.

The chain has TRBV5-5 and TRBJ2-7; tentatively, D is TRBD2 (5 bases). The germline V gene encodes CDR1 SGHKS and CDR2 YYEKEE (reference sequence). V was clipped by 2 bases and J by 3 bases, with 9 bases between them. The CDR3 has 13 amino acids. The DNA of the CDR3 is TGTGCCAGCAGCTTTGGAGGTGACTACGAGCAGTACTTC. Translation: CASSFGGDYEQYF.

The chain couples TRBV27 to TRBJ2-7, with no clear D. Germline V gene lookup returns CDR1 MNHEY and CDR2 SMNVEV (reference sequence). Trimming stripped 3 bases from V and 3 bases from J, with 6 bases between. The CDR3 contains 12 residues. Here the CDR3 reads CASSFGVYEQYF. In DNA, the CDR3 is TGTGCCAGCAGTTTCGGTGTCTACGAGCAGTACTTC.

The CDR3 sequence: CASSRGTDYSNQPQHF. As DNA, the CDR3 is TGTGCCAGCAGCCGGGGGACAGACTATAGCAATCAGCCCCAGCATTTT. The gene calls are TRBV27 and TRBJ1-5; 7 nucleotides agree with TRBD1. CDR1 and CDR2 (germline): MNHEY, SMNVEV (reference sequence). With 6 bases clipped from V and 0 bases from J, the junction kept 8 bases outside the gene matches. The CDR3 spans 16 residues.

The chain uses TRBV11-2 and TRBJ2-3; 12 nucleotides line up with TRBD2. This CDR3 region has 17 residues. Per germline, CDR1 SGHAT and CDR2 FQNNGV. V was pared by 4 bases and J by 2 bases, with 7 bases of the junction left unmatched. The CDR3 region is CASSSALAGGATDTQYF. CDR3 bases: TGTGCCAGCAGCTCCGCCCTAGCGGGAGGGGCCACAGATACGCAGTATTTT.

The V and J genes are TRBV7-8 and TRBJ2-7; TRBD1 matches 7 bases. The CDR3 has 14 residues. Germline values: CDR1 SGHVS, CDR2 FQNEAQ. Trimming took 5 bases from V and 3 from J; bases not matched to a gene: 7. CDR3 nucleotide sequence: TGTGCCAGCAGCACAGGGACAGTTTACTACGAGCAGTACTTC. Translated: CASSTGTVYYEQYF.

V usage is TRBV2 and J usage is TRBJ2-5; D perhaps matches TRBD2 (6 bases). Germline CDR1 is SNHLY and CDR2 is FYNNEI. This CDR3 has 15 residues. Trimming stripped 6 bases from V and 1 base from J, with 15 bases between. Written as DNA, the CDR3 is TGTGCCAGCAGGGGAGGAGGTAGGGCCCAAGAGACCCAGTACTTC. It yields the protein CASRGGGRAQETQYF.

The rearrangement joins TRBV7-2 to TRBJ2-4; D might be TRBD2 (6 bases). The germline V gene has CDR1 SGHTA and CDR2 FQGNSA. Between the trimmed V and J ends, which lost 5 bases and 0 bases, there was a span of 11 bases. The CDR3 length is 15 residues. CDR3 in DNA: TGTGCCAGCAGCAGGAGCGGGTTAGCCAAAAACATTCAGTACTTC. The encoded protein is CASSRSGLAKNIQYF. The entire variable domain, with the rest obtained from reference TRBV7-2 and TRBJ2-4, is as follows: GAGVSQSPSNKVTEKGKDVELRCDPISGHTALYWYRQSLGQGLEFLIYFQGNSAPDKSGLPSDRFSAERTGGSVSTLTIQRTQQEDSAVYLCASSRSGLAKNIQYFGAGTRLSVL.

The CDR3 spells CASSGGRGTDTQYF. In nucleotides, the CDR3 is TGTGCCAGCAGTGGTGGCAGGGGCACAGATACGCAGTATTTT. This chain uses TRBV6-1 with TRBJ2-3, with TRBD1 as a possible D gene (5 bases). From germline, CDR1 is MNHNS and CDR2 SASEGT. The CDR3 has 14 residues. Trimming took 4 bases from V and 1 from J, leaving 9 bases between them.

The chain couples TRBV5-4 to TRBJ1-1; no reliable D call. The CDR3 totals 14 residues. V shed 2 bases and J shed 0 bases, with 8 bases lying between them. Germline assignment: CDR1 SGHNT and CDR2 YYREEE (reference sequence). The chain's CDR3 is CASSFSVVNTEAFF. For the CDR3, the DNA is TGTGCCAGCAGCTTCTCGGTAGTGAACACTGAAGCTTTCTTT.

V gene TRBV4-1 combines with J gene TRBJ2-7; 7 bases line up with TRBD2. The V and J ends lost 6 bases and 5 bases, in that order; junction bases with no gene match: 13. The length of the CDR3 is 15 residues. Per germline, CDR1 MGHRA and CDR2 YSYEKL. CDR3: CASSTQAGLGDEQYF. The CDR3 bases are TGCGCCAGCAGTACGCAAGCGGGATTAGGCGACGAGCAGTACTTC.

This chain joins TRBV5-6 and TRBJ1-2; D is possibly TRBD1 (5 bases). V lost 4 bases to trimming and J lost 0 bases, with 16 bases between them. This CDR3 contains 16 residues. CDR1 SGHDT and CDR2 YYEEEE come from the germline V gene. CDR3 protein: CASSPGGTEANYGYTF. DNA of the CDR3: TGTGCCAGCAGCCCCGGGGGGACGGAAGCTAACTATGGCTACACCTTC.

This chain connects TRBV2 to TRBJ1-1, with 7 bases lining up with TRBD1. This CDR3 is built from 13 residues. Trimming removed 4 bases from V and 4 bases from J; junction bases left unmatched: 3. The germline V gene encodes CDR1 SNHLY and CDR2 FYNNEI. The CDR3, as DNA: TGTGCCAGCAGTGTGACAGGGTTCACTGAAGCTTTCTTT. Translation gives CASSVTGFTEAFF.

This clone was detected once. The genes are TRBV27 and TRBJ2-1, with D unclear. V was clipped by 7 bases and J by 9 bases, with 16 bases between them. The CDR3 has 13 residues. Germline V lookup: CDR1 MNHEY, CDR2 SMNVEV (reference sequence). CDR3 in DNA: TGTGCCAGCACCTCCCCCGGGTCCGGTGAGCAGTTCTTC. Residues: CASTSPGSGEQFF.

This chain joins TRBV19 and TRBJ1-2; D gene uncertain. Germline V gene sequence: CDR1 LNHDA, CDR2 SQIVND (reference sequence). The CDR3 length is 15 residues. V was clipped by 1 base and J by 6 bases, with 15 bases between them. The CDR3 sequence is CASSIGLGQKHGYTF. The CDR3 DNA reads TGTGCCAGTAGTATAGGCCTTGGGCAGAAGCATGGCTACACCTTC. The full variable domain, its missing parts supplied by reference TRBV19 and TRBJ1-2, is DGGITQSPKYLFRKEGQNVTLSCEQNLNHDAMYWYRQDPGQGLRLIYYSQIVNDFQKGDIAEGYSVSREKKESFPLTVTSAQKNPTAFYLCASSIGLGQKHGYTFGSGTRLTVV.